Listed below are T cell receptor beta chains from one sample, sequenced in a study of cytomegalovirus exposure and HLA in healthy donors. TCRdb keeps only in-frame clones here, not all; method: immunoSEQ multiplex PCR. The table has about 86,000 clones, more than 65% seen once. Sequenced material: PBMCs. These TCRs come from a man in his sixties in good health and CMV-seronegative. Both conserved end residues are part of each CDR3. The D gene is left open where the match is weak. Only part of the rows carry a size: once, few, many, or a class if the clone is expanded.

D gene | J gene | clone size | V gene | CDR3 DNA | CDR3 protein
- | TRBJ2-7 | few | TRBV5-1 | TGCGCCAGCAGCCCTCAGGGAAACTACGAGCAGTACTTC | CASSPQGNYEQYF
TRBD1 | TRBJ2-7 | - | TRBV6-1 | TGTGCCAGCTCCGGGACAGCCGCGAGCTCCTACGAGCAGTACTTC | CASSGTAASSYEQYF
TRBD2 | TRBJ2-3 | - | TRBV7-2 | TGTGCCAGCAGCTCTAGCGGGGGGAAGGGAGATACGCAGTATTTT | CASSSSGGKGDTQYF
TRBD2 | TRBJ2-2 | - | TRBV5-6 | TGTGCCTCCGGCGGGGGGGTCACCGGGGAGCTGTTTTTT | CASGGGVTGELFF
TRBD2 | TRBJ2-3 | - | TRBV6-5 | TGTGCCAGCAGTTACGGGACTAGCATCACAGATACGCAGTATTTT | CASSYGTSITDTQYF
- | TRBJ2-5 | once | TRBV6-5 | TGTGCCAGCGGCTTAGCGGAAGAGACCCAGTACTTC | CASGLAEETQYF
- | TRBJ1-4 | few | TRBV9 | TGTGCCAGCAGCCCACAATCAACTAATGAAAAACTGTTTTTT | CASSPQSTNEKLFF
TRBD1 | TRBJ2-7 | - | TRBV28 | TGTGCCAGCAAGACAGGGACGAGCTCCTACGAGCAGTACTTC | CASKTGTSSYEQYF
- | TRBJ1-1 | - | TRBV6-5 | TGTGCCAGCAGTCCGGGGGATACTGAAGCTTTCTTT | CASSPGDTEAFF
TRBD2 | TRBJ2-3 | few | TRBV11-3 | TGTGCCAGCAGCTTAGTAGCGGGTGCAGATACGCAGTATTTT | CASSLVAGADTQYF
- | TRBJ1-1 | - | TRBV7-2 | TGTGCCAGCAGCTTAGGTCGGGGGAACACTGAAGCTTTCTTT | CASSLGRGNTEAFF
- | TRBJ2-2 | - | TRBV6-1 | TGTGCCAGCACTCCGACAGTGAACACCGGGGAGCTGTTTTTT | CASTPTVNTGELFF
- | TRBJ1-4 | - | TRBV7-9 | TGTGCCAGCAGCCCCTCGGCGGGAAGGGCCAGTGAAAAACTGTTTTTT | CASSPSAGRASEKLFF
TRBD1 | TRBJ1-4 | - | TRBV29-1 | TGCAGCGTTGAACGGACAGGTGGGGGTGAAAAACTGTTTTTT | CSVERTGGGEKLFF
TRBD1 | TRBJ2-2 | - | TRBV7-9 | TGTGCCAGCAGCTCGACCCGGGACAGGGGAGCGAACACCGGGGAGCTGTTTTTT | CASSSTRDRGANTGELFF
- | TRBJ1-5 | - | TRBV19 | TGTGCCAGTAGTATAGATACAGGGAATAGCAATCAGCCCCAGCATTTT | CASSIDTGNSNQPQHF
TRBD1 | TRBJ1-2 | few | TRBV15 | TGTGCCACCAGCAGGGACAGGGTAGCTAACTATGGCTACACCTTC | CATSRDRVANYGYTF
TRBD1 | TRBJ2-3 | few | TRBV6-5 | TGTGCCAGCAGACCGGGACAGTCGTCAGATACGCAGTATTTT | CASRPGQSSDTQYF
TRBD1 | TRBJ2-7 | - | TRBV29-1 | TGCAGCGTTGAAGAAGGGACAGGGTACGAGCAGTACTTC | CSVEEGTGYEQYF
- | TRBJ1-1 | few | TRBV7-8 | TGTGCCAGCAGACCCCAAGGTGGGGGGACGGCTGAAGCTTTCTTT | CASRPQGGGTAEAFF
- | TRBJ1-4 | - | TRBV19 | TGTGCCAGTAGTTCGCAGGCAACTAATGAAAAACTGTTTTTT | CASSSQATNEKLFF
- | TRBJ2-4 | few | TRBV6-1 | TGTGCCAGCAGTGGAGGGTTGGGAAACATTCAGTACTTC | CASSGGLGNIQYF
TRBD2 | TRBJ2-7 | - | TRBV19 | TGTGCCAGTAGTATCAGATCCGGGACTAGCGGGTACCACGAGCAGTACTTC | CASSIRSGTSGYHEQYF
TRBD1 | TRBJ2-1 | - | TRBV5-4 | TGTGCCAGCAGCTCGGGACAGGGCTACAATGAGCAGTTCTTC | CASSSGQGYNEQFF
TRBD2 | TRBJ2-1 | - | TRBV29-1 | TGCAGCGTTGAAGAGGAGGGACTAGCGGGAGGGGGAGAGCAGTTCTTC | CSVEEEGLAGGGEQFF
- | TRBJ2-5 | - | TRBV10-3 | TGTGCCATCAGTGAATTGAAGACAGCCGTCCAAGAGACCCAGTACTTC | CAISELKTAVQETQYF
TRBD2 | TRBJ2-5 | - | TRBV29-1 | TGCAGCGTTGAAGAGGTAGCGGGAGGTGAGACCCAGTACTTC | CSVEEVAGGETQYF
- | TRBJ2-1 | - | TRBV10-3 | TGTGCCATCAGTGAGACGACGGGGGAGAATGAGCAGTTCTTC | CAISETTGENEQFF
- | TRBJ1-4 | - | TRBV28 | TGTGCCAGCAGGGGGCGAGAAAAACTGTTTTTT | CASRGREKLFF
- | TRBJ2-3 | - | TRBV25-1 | TGTGCCAGCAGCGCCGACAGTTTTGGATCAGATACGCAGTATTTT | CASSADSFGSDTQYF
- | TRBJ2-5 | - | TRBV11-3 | TGTGCCAGCAGCTTAGGTCGGACAGACCAAGAGACCCAGTACTTC | CASSLGRTDQETQYF
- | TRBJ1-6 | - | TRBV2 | TGTGCCAGCACTGTGCAGGGCGGATCACCCCTCCACTTT | CASTVQGGSPLHF
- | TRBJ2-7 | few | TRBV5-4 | TGTGCCAGCAGCTCCCCCTCGCGCGAGCAGTACTTC | CASSSPSREQYF
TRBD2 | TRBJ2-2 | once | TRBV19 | TGTGCCAGTAGTATGGGAGGGACCGGGGAGCTGTTTTTT | CASSMGGTGELFF
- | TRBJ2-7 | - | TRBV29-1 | TGCAGCACCACTGGTCGAGACTATCCTACCTACGAGCAGTACTTC | CSTTGRDYPTYEQYF
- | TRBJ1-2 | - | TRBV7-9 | TGTGCCAGCAGCCAAGCTACGTGGGACTCTAACTATGGCTACACCTTC | CASSQATWDSNYGYTF
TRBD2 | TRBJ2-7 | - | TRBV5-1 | TGCGCCAGCAGGTCCGGGACTACCTCCTACGAGCAGTACTTC | CASRSGTTSYEQYF
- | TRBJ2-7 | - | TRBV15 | TGTGCCACCAGCACAACCGGGACACGGCAGCAGTACTTC | CATSTTGTRQQYF
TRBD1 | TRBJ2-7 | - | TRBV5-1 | TGCGCCAGCAGCTTAGGGGGACAGGGAATGGTCCACGAGCAGTACTTC | CASSLGGQGMVHEQYF
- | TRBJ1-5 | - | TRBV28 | TGTGCCAGCAGTTTCAGGCCCAGCAATCAGCCCCAGCATTTT | CASSFRPSNQPQHF
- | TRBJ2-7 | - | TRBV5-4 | TGTGCCAGCAGCACTCAGGGAGGCGAGCAGTACTTC | CASSTQGGEQYF
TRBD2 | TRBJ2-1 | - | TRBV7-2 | TGTGCCAGCAGCTTAGTGGCTAGCGGGAGGGGAATCCCCCATGAGCAGTTCTTC | CASSLVASGRGIPHEQFF
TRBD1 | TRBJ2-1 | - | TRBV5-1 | TGCGCCAGCAGCCGGACAGGGGGTGCCTACAATGAGCAGTTCTTC | CASSRTGGAYNEQFF
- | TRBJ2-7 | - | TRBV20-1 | TGCAGTGCTTTCCAACACTACGAGCAGTACTTC | CSAFQHYEQYF
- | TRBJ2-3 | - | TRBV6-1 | TGTGCCAGCAGGACTCGGGACTTCACCACAGATACGCAGTATTTT | CASRTRDFTTDTQYF
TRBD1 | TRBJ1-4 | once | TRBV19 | TGTGCCAGTAGTGGGACAGGGGCGTCTAATGAAAAACTGTTTTTT | CASSGTGASNEKLFF
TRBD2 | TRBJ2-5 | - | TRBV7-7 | TGTGCTAGCAGCTTAGCGGGGGGGAAACAAGAGACCCAGTACTTC | CASSLAGGKQETQYF
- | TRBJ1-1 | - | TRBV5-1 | TGCGCCAGCAGCGGGGAGGGTGTCGTCTACACTGAAGCTTTCTTT | CASSGEGVVYTEAFF
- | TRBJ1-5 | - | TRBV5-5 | TGTGCCAGCAGCTTGGACAGTGATCAGCCCCAGCATTTT | CASSLDSDQPQHF
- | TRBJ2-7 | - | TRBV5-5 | TGTGCCAGCAGCTATCAGGGTTACGAGCAGTACTTC | CASSYQGYEQYF
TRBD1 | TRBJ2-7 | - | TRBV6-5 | TGTGCCAGCAGTCCCCGGGACAGGGTTCACGAGCAGTACTTC | CASSPRDRVHEQYF
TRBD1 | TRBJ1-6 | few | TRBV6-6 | TGTGCCAGCAGTTACTTCGGGACAGGGTACAATTCACCCCTCCACTTT | CASSYFGTGYNSPLHF
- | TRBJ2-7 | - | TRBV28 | TGTGCCAGCGGCAGATACGAGCAGTACTTC | CASGRYEQYF
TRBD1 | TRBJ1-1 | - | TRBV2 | TGTGCCATCGGACAGGGCCTAACCGCTGAAGCTTTCTTT | CAIGQGLTAEAFF
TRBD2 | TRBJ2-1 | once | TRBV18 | TGTGCCAGCTCACCACCTAGCGGGGGGTTCTACAATGAGCAGTTCTTC | CASSPPSGGFYNEQFF
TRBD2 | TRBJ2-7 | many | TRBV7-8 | TGTGCCAGCAGCAACACCTCCGGGACTAGCGGTTACGAGCAGTACTTC | CASSNTSGTSGYEQYF
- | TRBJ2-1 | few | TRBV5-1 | TGCGCCAGCTACCTGGGAGGCAGCTCCTACAATGAGCAGTTCTTC | CASYLGGSSYNEQFF